The sequence of this T cell receptor (beta chain) was determined in a study of cytomegalovirus exposure and HLA in healthy donors. A note on this clone: What it recognizes is unknown.

Regarding the study as a whole: Overall, roughly 170 TCR beta chains were annotated as cytomegalovirus-associated. Likely technical artifact: a cluster of highly shared sequence variants.

The CDR3 is made up of 16 amino acids. The germline CDR1 and CDR2 sequences are SNHLY and FYNNEI. V trimming: 3 bases; J trimming: 6 bases; junction bases outside the gene matches: 10. The PCR contained 60 Vbeta and 13 Jbeta primers. Using immunoSEQ multiplex PCR, the repertoire was profiled, and TCRdb retains in-frame clones only, with some absent. The sample gives 150,000 to 200,000 clones, 65% to 80% of which show up once; about 2.2% is in the top ten. The rearrangement links TRBV2 to TRBJ1-4, with 7 bases aligning to TRBD1. Sequenced sample: PBMCs. The sequence was collected from a middle-aged man in good health and CMV-seronegative. The DNA of the CDR3 is TGTGCCAGCAGTGAGGGGCAGGGGACAGAGGATGAAAAACTGTTTTTT. This sequence encodes CASSEGQGTEDEKLFF.